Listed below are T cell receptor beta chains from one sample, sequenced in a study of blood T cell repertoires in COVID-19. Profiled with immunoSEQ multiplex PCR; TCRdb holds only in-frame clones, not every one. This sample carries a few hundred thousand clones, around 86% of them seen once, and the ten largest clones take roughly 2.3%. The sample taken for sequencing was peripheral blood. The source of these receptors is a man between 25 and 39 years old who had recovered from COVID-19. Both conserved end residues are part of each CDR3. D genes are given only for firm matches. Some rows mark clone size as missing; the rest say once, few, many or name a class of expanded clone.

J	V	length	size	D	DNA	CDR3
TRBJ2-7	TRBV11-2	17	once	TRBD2	TGTGCCAGCAGCTTAATCGGTGCGGGGGGGAGCTCCTACGAGCAGTACTTC	CASSLIGAGGSSYEQYF
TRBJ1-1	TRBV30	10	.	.	TGTGCCTGGAGGTCTGGCCCAGCTTTCTTT	CAWRSGPAFF
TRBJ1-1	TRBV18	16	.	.	TGTGCCAGCTCACCTTCCGAACAGGCCATGAACACTGAAGCTTTCTTT	CASSPSEQAMNTEAFF
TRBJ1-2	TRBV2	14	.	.	TGTGCCAGCTCCCAAGCCACCATTGAGAGAGGCTACACCTTC	CASSQATIERGYTF
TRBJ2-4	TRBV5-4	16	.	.	TGTGCCAGCAGCTTGGACATGGCGGTATCCAAAAACATTCAGTACTTC	CASSLDMAVSKNIQYF
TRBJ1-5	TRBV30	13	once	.	TGTGCCTGGAGTGGAGGGTTGAATCAGCCCCAGCATTTT	CAWSGGLNQPQHF
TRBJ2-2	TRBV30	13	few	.	TGTGCCTGGAACCGCCAGGCGGGTGGGGAGCTGTTTTTT	CAWNRQAGGELFF
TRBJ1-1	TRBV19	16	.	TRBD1	TGTGCCAGTAGGGAATACCCCGGGACAGGCACTCCTGAAGCTTTCTTT	CASREYPGTGTPEAFF
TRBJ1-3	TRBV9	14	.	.	TGTGCCAGCAGCCCTACAGGTCCCCGGGACACCATATATTTT	CASSPTGPRDTIYF
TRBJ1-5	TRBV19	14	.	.	TGTGCCAGTAGTATGGCGGGGGGCAATTGGGCCCAGCATTTT	CASSMAGGNWAQHF
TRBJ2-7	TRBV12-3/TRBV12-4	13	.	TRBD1	TGTGCCAGCAGCCGGGACAGGGTCTACGAGCAGTACTTC	CASSRDRVYEQYF
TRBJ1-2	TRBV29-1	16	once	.	TGCAGCGTTGAAGATCTTGGTTGGCAGGGGAACTATGGCTACACCTTC	CSVEDLGWQGNYGYTF
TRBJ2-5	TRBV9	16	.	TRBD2	TGTGCCAGCAGCAGAGACGGTGTGTGGGAGGGGGAGACCCAGTACTTC	CASSRDGVWEGETQYF
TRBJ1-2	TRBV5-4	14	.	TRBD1	TGTGCCAGCAGCATCTCGGACAGGGGGTATGGCTACACCTTC	CASSISDRGYGYTF
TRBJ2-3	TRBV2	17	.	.	TGTGCCAGCAGCTTCTTCGCGGGTGGACAGAGCACAGATACGCAGTATTTT	CASSFFAGGQSTDTQYF
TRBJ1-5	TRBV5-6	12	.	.	TGTGCCAGCAGCCCGCGGGGAGGGCCCCAGCATTTT	CASSPRGGPQHF
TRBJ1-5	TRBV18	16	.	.	TGTGCCAGCTCACCACCTAACGGTGAAGGCAATCAGCCCCAGCATTTT	CASSPPNGEGNQPQHF
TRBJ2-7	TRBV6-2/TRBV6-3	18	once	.	TGTGCCAGCAGCCCTCCTCCAAGTGCTGGGGTCCGGGGGTACGAGCAGTACTTC	CASSPPPSAGVRGYEQYF
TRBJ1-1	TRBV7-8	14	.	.	TGTGCCAGCAGCCCGGCCAGGGGGAACACTGAAGCTTTCTTT	CASSPARGNTEAFF
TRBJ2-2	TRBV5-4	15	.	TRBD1	TGTGCCAGCAGCTCCGGGACAGGGTCAACCGGGGAGCTGTTTTTT	CASSSGTGSTGELFF
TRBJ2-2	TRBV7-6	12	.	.	TGTGCCAGCAGTTTAGGCGACGGGGAGCTGTTTTTT	CASSLGDGELFF
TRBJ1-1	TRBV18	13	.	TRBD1	TGTGCCAGCTCACGGCAGGGGGCGGCTGAAGCTTTCTTT	CASSRQGAAEAFF
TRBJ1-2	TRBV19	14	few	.	TGTGCCAGTAGTATCTACGGTAGTGACTATGGCTACACCTTC	CASSIYGSDYGYTF
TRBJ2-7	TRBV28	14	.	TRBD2	TGTGCCAGCATAAGCGGGGGTAGTCCCTACGAGCAGTACTTC	CASISGGSPYEQYF
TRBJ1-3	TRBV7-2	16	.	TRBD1	TGTGCCAGCAGCTTTTCGGGACAGTACTCTGGAAACACCATATATTTT	CASSFSGQYSGNTIYF
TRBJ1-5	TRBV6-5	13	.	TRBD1	TGTGCCAGCTACCCCCCAGGGGGCGAACCCCAGCATTTT	CASYPPGGEPQHF
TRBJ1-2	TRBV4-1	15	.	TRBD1	TGCGCCAGCAGCGGAAGGGACAGGGGGCGAAATGGCTACACCTTC	CASSGRDRGRNGYTF
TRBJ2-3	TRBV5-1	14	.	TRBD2	TGCGCCAGCAGCCCGGGGGGGCCTACAGATACGCAGTATTTT	CASSPGGPTDTQYF
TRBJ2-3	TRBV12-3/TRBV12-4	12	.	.	TGTGCCAGCAGTGTCCTCACAGATACGCAGTATTTT	CASSVLTDTQYF
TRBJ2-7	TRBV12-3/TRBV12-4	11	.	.	TGTGCCAGCAGTTTGTATTACGAGCAGTACTTC	CASSLYYEQYF
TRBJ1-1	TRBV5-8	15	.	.	TGTGCCAGCAGCTTGCAGGGCCGCGGTAAAACTGAAGCTTTCTTT	CASSLQGRGKTEAFF
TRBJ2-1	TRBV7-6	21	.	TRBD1	TGTGCCAGCAGCTTATCTAGAGCGGGGACAGGGCACCCAGGAGTATACAATGAGCAGTTCTTC	CASSLSRAGTGHPGVYNEQFF
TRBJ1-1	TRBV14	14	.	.	TGTGCCAGCAGCCAAGAGGTGCCAGGGGCTGAAGCTTTCTTT	CASSQEVPGAEAFF
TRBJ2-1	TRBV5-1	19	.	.	TGCGCCAGCAGCTTGGCCTCTTTCCCCACAGGCGGCCCCTACAATGAGCAGTTCTTC	CASSLASFPTGGPYNEQFF
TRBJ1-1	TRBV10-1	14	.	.	TGCGCCAGCAGTGAGACAGGATCGAGCACTGAAGCTTTCTTT	CASSETGSSTEAFF
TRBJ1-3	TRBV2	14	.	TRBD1	TGTGCCAGCAACCTGAGGACAGGAGGAAACACCATATATTTT	CASNLRTGGNTIYF
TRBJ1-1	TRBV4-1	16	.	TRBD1	TGCGCCAGCAGGCGTACAGGGGGGGTGGGCAACACTGAAGCTTTCTTT	CASRRTGGVGNTEAFF
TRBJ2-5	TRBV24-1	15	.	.	TGTGCCACCAGTGATTTGGGCAGGGGGGCAGAGACCCAGTACTTC	CATSDLGRGAETQYF
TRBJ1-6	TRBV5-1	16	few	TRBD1	TGCGCCAGCAGATGGGGACAGGGGCAGTTAGATTCACCCCTCCACTTT	CASRWGQGQLDSPLHF
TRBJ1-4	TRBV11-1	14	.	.	TGTGCCAGCAGTTCGATGTCCGGGTATGAAAAACTGTTTTTT	CASSSMSGYEKLFF
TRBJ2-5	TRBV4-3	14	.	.	TGCGCCAGCAGCCAAGAGAGGACGGGGGAGGCCCAGTACTTC	CASSQERTGEAQYF
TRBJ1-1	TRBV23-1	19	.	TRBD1	TGCGCCAGCAGACCGGGACAGGGGGTTTACATTTTCATGAACACTGAAGCTTTCTTT	CASRPGQGVYIFMNTEAFF
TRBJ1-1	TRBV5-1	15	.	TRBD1	TGCGCCAGCAGCTTCAAAATTGACAGGGGAATCGGAGCTTTCTTT	CASSFKIDRGIGAFF
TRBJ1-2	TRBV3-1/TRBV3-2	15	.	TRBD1	TGTGCCAGCAGCCAAGCTAGGGGACAGTACTATGGCTACACCTTC	CASSQARGQYYGYTF
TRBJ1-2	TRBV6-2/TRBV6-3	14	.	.	TGTGCCAGCAGTTACTCGAGATTTCTCAATGGCTACACCTTC	CASSYSRFLNGYTF
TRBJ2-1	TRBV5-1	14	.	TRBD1	TGCGCCAGTCAGGGGGCAGGGACATACAATGAGCAGTTCTTC	CASQGAGTYNEQFF
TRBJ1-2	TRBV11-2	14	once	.	TGTGCCAGCAGCTTAGTGCAGGGGAGCTATGGCTACACCTTC	CASSLVQGSYGYTF
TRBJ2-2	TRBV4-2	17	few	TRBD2	TGTGCCAGCAGCCAAGCCCCACGGCGGGGGGCGACCGGGGAGCTGTTTTTT	CASSQAPRRGATGELFF